The present entry profiles one TCR beta chain with its context. The antigen remains undetermined. CDR3 size: 15 residues. CDR1 is SNHLY and CDR2 is FYNNEI in the germline V gene. Trimming removed 6 bases from V and 5 bases from J, with 17 bases in between. The data derive from a study of T-cell memory formation after mild COVID-19. Study details: Most TCR clusters belonged to a single donor. The study, taken as a whole, reports: Clonal second-wave expansions that peaked on day 37 had unconfirmed SARS-CoV-2 specificity. Memory cells collected pre-infection included some clones that later responded, suggesting cross-reactive memory joined.

With constant-segment primers, 5'RACE yielded cDNA libraries of TCR alpha and TCR beta that carried sample barcodes and UMIs. TCRdb recomputed calls from the 5' RACE reads with MiXCR, one row per CDR3 protein. The sample records 5,000 or so distinct CDR3 sequences, around two fifths being singletons. The sequence derives from an adult who had mild COVID-19 (a few samples of this study predate the infection). Cell type and time point are not known. What was sequenced was PBMCs or a T cell subset sorted from them (not recorded which). The chain joins TRBV2 to TRBJ2-1; perhaps TRBD1 as D (6 bases). The CDR3 loop reads CASREDSLQDNEQFF. The CDR3 DNA follows: TGTGCCAGCAGGGAGGACAGCCTACAAGACAATGAGCAGTTCTTC.